This T cell receptor (beta chain) appears in the sequencing data of a study of cytomegalovirus exposure and HLA in healthy donors. Study findings and constraints: Later analysis demonstrated an association between a missense DCLRE1C variant and TCR beta V- and J-gene trimming. The study found most TCR sequences rare, yet found some public TCRs in many donors. The study put 150 or so TCR beta chains on its list as cytomegalovirus-associated.

This CDR3 spans 15 amino acids. V lost 4 bases and J lost 5; bases outside the gene matches: 7. Germline V gene sequence: CDR1 SGHNT, CDR2 YYREEE (reference sequence). About this clone: Antigen: not known.

The PCR used 60 Vbeta and 13 Jbeta primers. Some clones are missing from TCRdb's copy, which holds only in-frame ones; the method was immunoSEQ multiplex PCR. The table includes under 200,000 clones, 65% to 80% detected once. This clonotype was sampled from a woman in her thirties or forties in good health and CMV-seropositive. V gene TRBV5-4 combines with J gene TRBJ1-1; TRBD1 matches at 11 bases. Sequencing was performed on PBMCs. Here the CDR3 DNA reads TGTGCCAGCAGCGGACCGGGACAGGGGGTGACTGAAGCTTTCTTT. Residues: CASSGPGQGVTEAFF.